The clone carrying this TCR beta chain was detected many times. The antigen is undetermined. Time point described: sample taken at primary tumor resection. TCRdb re-derived calls from the 5' RACE reads in MiXCR, one entry per CDR3 protein. The sample has around 12,000 distinct CDR3 sequences; around 5% are singletons. These data belong to a study of spatial heterogeneity in lung cancer. Findings of the study overall: Intratumoral expanded alpha and beta TCR counts were found to track tumor mutation counts.

Trimming removed 5 bases at V and 3 bases at J, with 10 bases between. The CDR3 is 13 amino acids. Germline V gene data show CDR1 as SGHTA and CDR2 as FQGNSA. The gene calls are TRBV7-2 and TRBJ2-5; tentatively, D is TRBD2 (6 bases). The source material was lung tumor tissue, sampled at surgery. The sequence was collected from a male donor with early-stage non-small cell lung cancer. This CDR3 is CASSRGGEETQYF. CDR3 nucleotides: TGTGCCAGCAGCCGGGGCGGGGAAGAGACCCAGTACTTC.